Below are 32 T cell receptor beta chains sequenced from a single sample in a study of blood T cell repertoires in COVID-19. Some clones are missing from TCRdb's copy, which holds only in-frame ones; the method was immunoSEQ multiplex PCR. The sample holds over 200,000 clones, around 80% seen once. Material: PBMCs or T cells enriched from blood (not recorded which). These receptors all come from a man aged 60 to 75 who had recovered from COVID-19.

The J gene is TRBJ2-1, the V gene TRBV19, with 8 bases identical to TRBD1. V lost 6 bases to trimming and J lost 4 bases; unmatched junction nucleotides: 17. The CDR3 has 18 amino acids. Germline V gene lookup returns CDR1 LNHDA and CDR2 SQIVND (reference sequence). CDR3 DNA sequence: TGTGCCAGTAGCCCCCGGGGGCAGGGGGCCTCGGGTTACAATGAGCAGTTCTTC. Translation: CASSPRGQGASGYNEQFF. The variable domain in full, completed from reference TRBV19 and TRBJ2-1, reads DGGITQSPKYLFRKEGQNVTLSCEQNLNHDAMYWYRQDPGQGLRLIYYSQIVNDFQKGDIAEGYSVSREKKESFPLTVTSAQKNPTAFYLCASSPRGQGASGYNEQFFGPGTRLTVL.

The rearrangement links TRBV25-1 to TRBJ2-2; 12 bases line up with TRBD1. The CDR3 runs to 17 residues. The germline V gene encodes CDR1 MGHDK and CDR2 SYGVNS. The V and J ends lost 0 bases and 5 bases, in that order; junction bases with no gene match: 4. CDR3 sequence: CASSEYRDRGRTGELFF. For the CDR3, the DNA is TGTGCCAGCAGTGAATATCGGGACAGGGGGCGGACCGGGGAGCTGTTTTTT.

The chain has TRBV3-1 (or the pseudogene TRBV3-2) and TRBJ1-5; TRBD1 agrees at 7 bases. The CDR3 extends over 13 amino acids. The J segment lost 5 bases and the V segment lost 4 bases, leaving 2 bases of the junction unmatched. CDR1 is LGHDT, CDR2 YNNKEL, per germline (reference sequence). The DNA of the CDR3 is TGTGCCAGCAGCCTCCAGGGGGATCAGCCCCAGCATTTT. This gives the protein CASSLQGDQPQHF.

The chain carries TRBV10-3 and TRBJ2-7; 7 nucleotides match TRBD1. CDR1 and CDR2 (germline): ENHRY, SYGVKD. V lost 0 bases to trimming and J lost 3 bases; unmatched junction nucleotides: 2. This CDR3 contains 14 residues. CDR3 nucleotides: TGTGCCATCAGTGAGTCGCACAGGGGCTACGAGCAGTACTTC. This gives the protein CAISESHRGYEQYF.

This sequence joins TRBV27 and TRBJ2-7; TRBD1 might be the D (6 bases). There are 13 residues in the CDR3. Germline loops: CDR1 MNHEY, CDR2 SMNVEV (reference sequence). Trimming removed 3 bases at V and 5 bases at J, with 11 bases between. The CDR3 reads CASSLSRGHEQYF. CDR3 coding DNA: TGTGCCAGCAGTTTGAGCAGGGGACACGAGCAGTACTTC.

The rearrangement uses TRBV6-2 or TRBV6-3 and TRBJ2-6; D is possibly TRBD1 (5 bases). The length of the CDR3 is 15 residues. Trimming took off 6 bases at V and 0 bases at J, with 9 bases between the two ends. The V gene's germline CDR1 is MNHEY and CDR2 SVGEGT. The CDR3 region has the DNA TGTGCCAGCAGCACAGGTGCCTCTGGGGCCAACGTCCTGACTTTC. As protein: CASSTGASGANVLTF.

V and J are TRBV4-3 and TRBJ2-2; TRBD2 might be the D (6 bases). This CDR3 has 15 residues. CDR1 is LGHNA, CDR2 YSLEER, per germline. V was clipped by 4 bases and J by 7 bases, with 16 bases between them. CDR3 amino acids: CASSRRIQGGGELFF. DNA for the CDR3: TGCGCCAGCAGCCGCAGAATTCAGGGAGGCGGGGAGCTGTTTTTT.

The rearrangement joins TRBV6-5 to TRBJ2-7, with D tentatively TRBD1 (5 bases). In germline, CDR1 is MNHEY, CDR2 SVGAGI. The CDR3 runs to 12 residues. Trimming left V 5 bases short and J 3 bases short, with 8 bases between. The CDR3 region is CASSKDIYEQYF. The CDR3 region has the DNA TGTGCCAGCAGTAAGGACATCTACGAGCAGTACTTC.

There are a few counts of this clone. This chain connects TRBV15 to TRBJ2-2; D may be TRBD1 (6 bases). With 2 bases removed from V and 2 bases from J, the gap between germline ends came to 9 bases. Germline V gene sequence: CDR1 LNHNV, CDR2 YYDKDF (reference sequence). This CDR3 is 15 amino acids long. CDR3 in amino acids: CATSRLDRNTGELFF. The CDR3 DNA is TGTGCCACCAGCAGACTGGACAGAAACACCGGGGAGCTGTTTTTT. The whole variable domain, remainder taken from reference TRBV15 and TRBJ2-2, is DAMVIQNPRYQVTQFGKPVTLSCSQTLNHNVMYWYQQKSSQAPKLLFHYYDKDFNNEADTPDNFQSRRPNTSFCFLDIRSPGLGDTAMYLCATSRLDRNTGELFFGEGSRLTVL.

The genes are TRBV14 and TRBJ2-2; D gene ambiguous. The V and J ends lost 1 base and 6 bases respectively, with 6 bases between them. This CDR3 spans 13 amino acids. The germline V gene has CDR1 SGHDN and CDR2 FVKESK. The CDR3 loop is CASSQVIPGELFF. The CDR3 region has the DNA TGTGCCAGCAGCCAAGTTATTCCCGGGGAGCTGTTTTTT. Based on the CDR3 plus reference TRBV14 and TRBJ2-2, the full variable domain is EAGVTQFPSHSVIEKGQTVTLRCDPISGHDNLYWYRRVMGKEIKFLLHFVKESKQDESGMPNNRFLAERTGGTYSTLKVQPAELEDSGVYFCASSQVIPGELFFGEGSRLTVL.

This chain links TRBV19 with TRBJ2-1, with D maybe TRBD1 (6 bases). The V gene lost 4 bases and the J gene lost 0 bases, with 13 bases spanning the gap. From germline, CDR1 is LNHDA and CDR2 SQIVND (reference sequence). The CDR3 runs to 16 residues. CDR3 nucleotide sequence: TGTGCCAGTAGTAGACAGGTATATCTCTCCTACAATGAGCAGTTCTTC. Protein product: CASSRQVYLSYNEQFF.

V is TRBV7-9 and J is TRBJ1-2, with a possible D match to TRBD1 (6 bases). V lost 5 bases and J lost 4, with 8 bases in between. CDR3 length equals 12 residues. Germline V lookup: CDR1 SEHNR, CDR2 FQNEAQ (reference sequence). CDR3 sequence reads: CASSQDSYGYTF. The DNA of the CDR3 is TGTGCCAGCAGCCAGGACAGCTATGGCTACACCTTC.

This chain joins TRBV20-1 and TRBJ1-3; a possible D gene is TRBD1 (5 bases). This CDR3 is 14 amino acids long. V lost 3 bases to trimming and J lost 1 base, with 10 bases between them. The germline gives CDR1 DFQATT, CDR2 SNEGSKA (reference sequence). The CDR3 sequence is CSASPTVSGNTIYF. In nucleotides, the CDR3 is TGCAGTGCTAGTCCGACAGTATCTGGAAACACCATATATTTT.

V gene TRBV9 combines with J gene TRBJ2-4, with D unresolved. CDR3 length equals 16 residues. V was trimmed by 3 bases and J by 1 base, leaving 14 bases between them. CDR1 and CDR2 (germline): SGDLS, YYNGEE. The DNA for the CDR3 is TGTGCCAGCAGCGCCCAGGATGGCCTGGCCAAAAACATTCAGTACTTC. This encodes CASSAQDGLAKNIQYF.

The chain uses TRBV7-2 and TRBJ1-2; D call uncertain. Per the germline V gene, CDR1 is SGHTA and CDR2 is FQGNSA. V was pared by 2 bases and J by 8 bases, with 12 bases between. CDR3 length equals 13 residues. For the CDR3, the DNA is TGTGCCAGCAGCTTATTGGGCTCGGGAGGCTACACCTTC. It translates to CASSLLGSGGYTF.

This clone was seen many times. The chain employs TRBV7-8 and TRBJ2-1, with a tentative D call TRBD1 (5 bases). This CDR3 region has 16 residues. Germline V gene data show CDR1 as SGHVS and CDR2 as FQNEAQ. With 3 bases removed from V and 3 bases from J, the gap between germline ends came to 15 bases. The DNA for the CDR3 is TGTGCCAGCAGCTTTTTGCAGGGAATCTTCTACAATGAGCAGTTCTTC. It is translated as CASSFLQGIFYNEQFF.

This clone was picked up a small number of times. The chain couples TRBV19 to TRBJ1-5; no firm D call. The CDR3 has 17 amino acids. Trimming removed 0 bases from V and 4 bases from J, with 16 bases in between. Germline lookup yields CDR1 LNHDA and CDR2 SQIVND (reference sequence). CDR3 sequence: CASSIDVDLPGNQPQHF. CDR3 nucleotides: TGTGCCAGTAGTATAGATGTGGATTTGCCGGGGAATCAGCCCCAGCATTTT.

The gene calls are TRBV24-1 and TRBJ2-5; 10 bases are shared with TRBD2. Germline CDR1 is KGHDR and CDR2 is SFDVKD. This CDR3 region has 14 residues. V gave up 7 bases and J gave up 3 bases; unmatched junction bases: 4. The CDR3 protein is CATRASGGEETQYF. CDR3 coding DNA: TGTGCCACCAGAGCTAGCGGGGGAGAAGAGACCCAGTACTTC.

This clone was counted a few times. The V gene is TRBV10-2, the J gene TRBJ1-4; TRBD1 aligns across 7 bases. This CDR3 contains 13 residues. V was pared by 6 bases and J by 8 bases, with 6 bases of the junction left unmatched. The germline V gene encodes CDR1 WSHSY and CDR2 SAAADI. CDR3 nucleotide sequence: TGCGCCAGCAGCAAGGGGGCGAGGGAAAAACTGTTTTTT. It yields the protein CASSKGAREKLFF.

The rearrangement uses TRBV11-3 and TRBJ1-3; D unresolved. The CDR3 loop spans 13 amino acids. CDR1 and CDR2 (germline): SGHNT, YENEEA. V lost 6 bases and J 1 base, leaving 7 bases between the germline ends. As DNA, the CDR3 is TGTGCCAGCAGGTTCAGATCTGGAAACACCATATATTTT. Translation: CASRFRSGNTIYF.

This clone was found once. The chain recombines TRBV5-1 with TRBJ1-4; 10 bases are a match to TRBD1. This CDR3 is built from 16 residues. CDR1 SGHRS and CDR2 YFSETQ come from the germline V gene. V was pared by 3 bases and J by 0 bases, with 2 bases of the junction left unmatched. CDR3 sequence (DNA): TGCGCCAGCAGCTACGGACAGGGGGCAACTAATGAAAAACTGTTTTTT. This encodes CASSYGQGATNEKLFF.

The V gene is TRBV6-5, the J gene TRBJ1-2; TRBD1 aligns across 8 bases. Germline CDR1 MNHEY, CDR2 SVGAGI. The CDR3 has 15 residues. V trimming: 7 bases; J trimming: 4 bases; junction bases outside the gene matches: 11. The CDR3 nucleotides are TGTGCCAGCAAAATCGCAGGGGGCGCTCCCTATGGCTACACCTTC. Its translation is CASKIAGGAPYGYTF.

The J gene is TRBJ1-5, the V gene TRBV5-5, with TRBD1 matching 7 bases. The CDR3 has 16 residues. Germline V lookup: CDR1 SGHKS, CDR2 YYEKEE (reference sequence). V lost 4 bases and J lost 4; bases outside the gene matches: 11. In DNA form, the CDR3 reads TGTGCCAGCAGCAGGGGGCCAGACAGGGTTAATCAGCCCCAGCATTTT. As protein: CASSRGPDRVNQPQHF.

The count of this clone is one. The chain has TRBV11-2 and TRBJ1-2; D is undetermined. The CDR3 is 13 amino acids. The V gene's germline CDR1 is SGHAT and CDR2 FQNNGV. Trimming pared 1 base from V and 7 bases from J, leaving 10 bases between. The CDR3 sequence is CASSLVRGSGYTF. The DNA of the CDR3 is TGTGCCAGCAGCTTAGTGCGGGGTAGTGGCTACACCTTC. Looking up the rest from reference TRBV11-2 and TRBJ1-2 gives the full variable domain: EAGVAQSPRYKIIEKRQSVAFWCNPISGHATLYWYQQILGQGPKLLIQFQNNGVVDDSQLPKDRFSAERLKGVDSTLKIQPAKLEDSAVYLCASSLVRGSGYTFGSGTRLTVV.

The chain joins TRBV7-9 to TRBJ2-3; perhaps TRBD1 as D (6 bases). The ends were cut back, 5 bases at V and 5 bases at J, with 20 bases in the middle. The length of the CDR3 is 16 residues. CDR1 is SEHNR, CDR2 FQNEAQ, per germline (reference sequence). The DNA for the CDR3 is TGTGCCAGCAGCCCCTCCTCCAGGGGTTCAGGAGATACGCAGTATTTT. Its translation: CASSPSSRGSGDTQYF.

V gene TRBV12-3 or TRBV12-4 combines with J gene TRBJ2-2; D remains unclear. V lost 4 bases, J lost 6 bases, and 6 bases lay in between. The CDR3 is 12 residues long. Here the CDR3 DNA reads TGTGCCAGCAGTTGGCACCCCGGGGAGCTGTTTTTT. This codes for CASSWHPGELFF.

The CDR3 DNA reads TGTGCCAGCAGCTTAAGCGGGACAGGTGGTGAGACCCAGTACTTC. It is translated as CASSLSGTGGETQYF. This chain connects TRBV11-2 to TRBJ2-5, with D perhaps matching TRBD1 (8 bases). The CDR3 has 15 residues. V dropped 2 bases and J dropped 5 bases, with 15 bases sitting between them. Looked up from germline, CDR1 is SGHAT and CDR2 is FQNNGV. Supplemented by reference TRBV11-2 and TRBJ2-5, the full variable domain reads EAGVAQSPRYKIIEKRQSVAFWCNPISGHATLYWYQQILGQGPKLLIQFQNNGVVDDSQLPKDRFSAERLKGVDSTLKIQPAKLEDSAVYLCASSLSGTGGETQYFGPGTRLLVL.

This clone was observed a few times. This chain connects TRBV19 to TRBJ1-1, with 8 bases identical to TRBD1. The CDR3 length is 14 residues. CDR1 LNHDA and CDR2 SQIVND come from the germline V gene (reference sequence). Unmatched junction bases numbered 8, after V lost 6 bases and J lost 5 bases. The CDR3 DNA is TGTGCCAGTAGGGAAACTACAGGGGGGACTGAAGCTTTCTTT. Translating it yields CASRETTGGTEAFF. The full variable domain, rest sourced from reference TRBV19 and TRBJ1-1, is DGGITQSPKYLFRKEGQNVTLSCEQNLNHDAMYWYRQDPGQGLRLIYYSQIVNDFQKGDIAEGYSVSREKKESFPLTVTSAQKNPTAFYLCASRETTGGTEAFFGQGTRLTVV.

This chain uses TRBV3-1 (or the pseudogene TRBV3-2) with TRBJ1-1; tentatively, D is TRBD1 (6 bases). Germline V gives CDR1 LGHDT, CDR2 YNNKEL (reference sequence). There are 14 residues in the CDR3. V was cut by 2 bases and J by 5 bases, with 12 bases left in between. CDR3 protein: CASSQRQVKTEAFF. For the CDR3, the DNA is TGTGCCAGCAGCCAAAGACAGGTTAAGACTGAAGCTTTCTTT.

The chain is built from TRBV15 and TRBJ2-3; possibly TRBD2 for D (6 bases). This CDR3 has 12 amino acids. Trimming took off 8 bases at V and 6 bases at J, with 12 bases between the two ends. Germline V gives CDR1 LNHNV, CDR2 YYDKDF (reference sequence). The CDR3 spells CATSTSSDTQYF. In DNA, the CDR3 is TGTGCCACCTCGACTAGTTCCGATACGCAGTATTTT.

V usage is TRBV15 and J usage is TRBJ1-5; tentatively, D is TRBD1 (6 bases). Deletions cut 1 base from V and 1 base from J, with 8 bases between. The CDR3 runs to 15 residues. Germline CDR1 is LNHNV and CDR2 is YYDKDF (reference sequence). CDR3 in amino acids: CATSRGGGSNQPQHF. The CDR3 DNA follows: TGTGCCACCAGCAGAGGCGGGGGCAGCAATCAGCCCCAGCATTTT. Based on the CDR3 plus reference TRBV15 and TRBJ1-5, the full variable domain is DAMVIQNPRYQVTQFGKPVTLSCSQTLNHNVMYWYQQKSSQAPKLLFHYYDKDFNNEADTPDNFQSRRPNTSFCFLDIRSPGLGDTAMYLCATSRGGGSNQPQHFGDGTRLSIL.

The chain recombines TRBV7-9 with TRBJ1-4; the D gene is possibly TRBD1 (6 bases). CDR3 length: 14 residues. Trimming cost V 4 bases and J 3 bases, with 9 bases left between them. Germline CDR1 SEHNR, CDR2 FQNEAQ (reference sequence). The CDR3 loop reads CASSSQGPNEKLFF. CDR3 bases: TGTGCCAGCAGCTCACAGGGACCTAATGAAAAACTGTTTTTT.